The 26 T cell receptor beta chains presented below share a single source sample, sequenced in a study of response to subunit inactivated influenza vaccine. One entry per CDR3 protein results from TCRdb running MiXCR on the RT-PCR reads. The sample lists hundreds of thousands of distinct CDR3 sequences, 25% occurring once. Source: CD4+ T cells sorted from PBMCs, taken around 5 days after vaccination. The receptors originated from a man between 45 and 60 years old who received an inactivated influenza vaccine.

This clonotype was observed many times. V is TRBV5-1 and J is TRBJ1-2; perhaps TRBD1 as D (6 bases). V was clipped by 4 bases and J by 1 base, with 17 bases between them. This CDR3 region has 16 residues. Germline CDR1 and CDR2: SGHRS and YFSETQ. The CDR3 DNA is TGCGCCAGCAGCAGGGACGGGGGCGCAGTTAACTATGGCTACACCTTC. Translated, it gives CASSRDGGAVNYGYTF. Drawing the rest from reference TRBV5-1 and TRBJ1-2, the complete variable domain is KAGVTQTPRYLIKTRGQQVTLSCSPISGHRSVSWYQQTPGQGLQFLFEYFSETQRNKGNFPGRFSGRQFSNSRSEMNVSTLELGDSALYLCASSRDGGAVNYGYTFGSGTRLTVV.

V usage is TRBV4-1 and J usage is TRBJ2-1, with 8 bases identical to TRBD2. Per the germline V gene, CDR1 is MGHRA and CDR2 is YSYEKL. The trim removed 1 base at V and 4 bases at J, leaving 12 bases unmatched. The length of the CDR3 is 18 residues. CDR3 loop: CASSQVSSIERGYNEQFF. The CDR3 DNA follows: TGCGCCAGCAGCCAAGTATCGTCAATAGAGCGGGGGTACAATGAGCAGTTCTTC.

This clonotype was counted only a few times. The chain combines TRBV12-3 or TRBV12-4 with TRBJ2-2, with 9 nucleotides matching TRBD1. This CDR3 contains 13 residues. The trim removed 6 bases at V and 7 bases at J, leaving 3 bases unmatched. The CDR3 DNA reads as TGTGCCAGCAGGATGACAGGGGGCGGGGAGCTGTTTTTT. The encoded protein is CASRMTGGGELFF.

The chain links TRBV18 to TRBJ2-4; 8 bases match TRBD2. The CDR3 sequence is 16 residues long. The germline V gene has CDR1 KGHSH and CDR2 LQKENI. V shed 3 bases, J shed 8 bases, and the junction held 12 bases outside the gene matches. CDR3 nucleotide sequence: TGTGCCAGCTCACCCTCCGGACGGGGGGGCGTGGACATTCAGTACTTC. This encodes CASSPSGRGGVDIQYF.

This chain uses TRBV4-3 with TRBJ1-2, with 11 bases that match TRBD1. The V gene end was trimmed by 1 base and the J gene end by 8 bases; junction bases not matched to a gene: 9. The germline V gene has CDR1 LGHNA and CDR2 YSLEER. The CDR3 is 16 amino acids. CDR3 residues: CASSQVLGQGGGGYTF. As DNA, the CDR3 is TGCGCCAGCAGCCAAGTCTTGGGACAGGGGGGTGGGGGCTACACCTTC.

This chain uses TRBV27 with TRBJ1-3; 7 bases fit TRBD1. J gave up 0 bases and V 6 bases, and 5 bases lay outside the gene matches. Germline CDR1 reads MNHEY; CDR2 reads SMNVEV (reference sequence). The CDR3 length is 15 residues. CDR3 loop: CASSPDRASGNTIYF. The CDR3, as DNA: TGTGCCAGCAGCCCAGACAGGGCCTCTGGAAACACCATATATTTT.

The chain is built from TRBV28 and TRBJ2-7; either TRBD1 or TRBD2 may supply D (7 bases each). The germline gives CDR1 MDHEN, CDR2 SYDVKM. CDR3 size: 15 residues. Trimming stripped 5 bases from V and 4 bases from J, with 18 bases between. CDR3 DNA: TGTGCCAGCAGTAAAAGCAGGGGGGGTAGGTACGAGCAGTACTTC. It is translated as CASSKSRGGRYEQYF.

The chain employs TRBV5-5 and TRBJ2-5, with 14 bases aligning to TRBD2. Germline values: CDR1 SGHKS, CDR2 YYEKEE (reference sequence). V lost 6 bases, J lost 2 bases, and 9 bases stayed unmatched. The CDR3 totals 17 residues. CDR3 sequence: CASIRGLAGGKQETQYF. DNA for the CDR3: TGTGCCAGCATCCGCGGACTAGCGGGAGGCAAACAAGAGACCCAGTACTTC.

Only a few counts were recorded for this clonotype. V usage is TRBV29-1 and J usage is TRBJ2-3; weak D call: TRBD2 (6 bases). The CDR3 is made up of 12 amino acids. Germline CDR1 reads SQVTM; CDR2 reads ANQGSEA. Trimming cost V 5 bases and J 5 bases, with 11 bases left between them. The CDR3: CSVSGSRDTQYF. The CDR3 bases are TGCAGCGTTTCCGGGAGCCGAGATACGCAGTATTTT.

The rearrangement joins TRBV4-1 to TRBJ2-7; no clear D. CDR1 is MGHRA, CDR2 YSYEKL, per germline. The CDR3 has 14 residues. Deletions cut 0 bases from V and 5 bases from J, with 11 bases between. The CDR3 spells CASSQDYARNEQYF. CDR3 DNA: TGCGCCAGCAGCCAAGATTACGCTCGCAACGAGCAGTACTTC.

The table lists this clonotype with a few counts. The chain is built from TRBV20-1 and TRBJ2-2; D remains unclear. The V and J ends lost 3 bases and 0 bases respectively, with 14 bases between them. CDR1 is DFQATT, CDR2 SNEGSKA, per germline (reference sequence). This CDR3 is built from 16 residues. CDR3 in DNA: TGCAGTGCTAGCCCGCAGGCGGCATCGAACACCGGGGAGCTGTTTTTT. This sequence encodes CSASPQAASNTGELFF.

This clonotype was recorded at least ten times. The chain recombines TRBV12-3 or TRBV12-4 with TRBJ1-6, with 8 bases aligning to TRBD1. Unmatched junction bases numbered 4, after V lost 5 bases and J lost 10 bases. This CDR3 is 13 amino acids long. This CDR3 is CASSTDRVSPLHF. CDR3 nucleotide sequence: TGTGCCAGCAGTACGGACAGGGTCTCACCCCTCCACTTT.

This chain joins TRBV9 and TRBJ2-7; 8 bases line up with TRBD2. Germline assignment: CDR1 SGDLS and CDR2 YYNGEE. V lost 4 bases and J lost 7; bases outside the gene matches: 13. This CDR3 comprises 15 residues. In DNA form, the CDR3 reads TGTGCCAGCAGCCCCCAAGGGAGTACTAGCGGAGAGCAGTACTTC. Its translation: CASSPQGSTSGEQYF. Full variable domain (missing parts from reference TRBV9 and TRBJ2-7): DSGVTQTPKHLITATGQRVTLRCSPRSGDLSVYWYQQSLDQGLQFLIQYYNGEERAKGNILERFSAQQFPDLHSELNLSSLELGDSALYFCASSPQGSTSGEQYFGPGTRLTVT.

The chain uses TRBV12-3 or TRBV12-4 and TRBJ2-4, with TRBD1 as a possible D gene (6 bases). Trimming left V 3 bases short and J 9 bases short, with 15 bases between. There are 14 residues in the CDR3. In nucleotides, the CDR3 is TGTGCCAGCAGTTTGCGGTCAGGGGAGCGCATTCAGTACTTC. Amino acid sequence: CASSLRSGERIQYF.

V and J are TRBV30 and TRBJ2-7; 8 positions agree with TRBD2. Trimming took 0 bases from V and 7 from J; bases not matched to a gene: 8. CDR1 and CDR2 from the germline V gene are GTSNPN and SVGIG (reference sequence). The CDR3 sequence is 14 residues long. CDR3 bases: TGTGCCTGGAGTGTACCCGGGGGGGCGAATGAGCAGTACTTC. It specifies CAWSVPGGANEQYF. Together with reference TRBV30 and TRBJ2-7, the CDR3 gives the full variable domain: SQTIHQWPATLVQPVGSPLSLECTVEGTSNPNLYWYRQAAGRGLQLLFYSVGIGQISSEVPQNLSASRPQDRQFILSSKKLLLSDSGFYLCAWSVPGGANEQYFGPGTRLTVT.

This clonotype was observed many times. The chain is built from TRBV20-1 and TRBJ2-7; D is possibly TRBD2 (6 bases). V lost 0 bases and J lost 6, with 18 bases in between. The CDR3 runs to 15 residues. Germline V lookup: CDR1 DFQATT, CDR2 SNEGSKA (reference sequence). CDR3 region: CSAREWLSGVGEQYF. DNA for the CDR3: TGCAGTGCTAGAGAATGGTTATCGGGGGTTGGCGAGCAGTACTTC.

The rearrangement joins TRBV15 to TRBJ2-7; the match to TRBD1 covers 8 bases. With V trimmed by 1 base and J by 4 bases, 9 bases remained unmatched. Looked up from germline, CDR1 is LNHNV and CDR2 is YYDKDF (reference sequence). The CDR3 consists of 16 residues. CDR3 sequence: CATSRVFRDRSYEQYF. The CDR3 nucleotides are TGTGCCACCAGCAGAGTTTTTCGGGACAGGAGTTACGAGCAGTACTTC.

The table lists this clonotype with many counts. The genes are TRBV27 and TRBJ2-2; D gene uncertain. CDR1 and CDR2 (germline): MNHEY, SMNVEV (reference sequence). V was trimmed by 6 bases and J by 6 bases, leaving 8 bases between them. The CDR3 consists of 12 residues. CDR3 sequence reads: CASSPRAGELFF. The CDR3, as DNA: TGTGCCAGCAGCCCAAGGGCCGGGGAGCTGTTTTTT.

This clonotype was observed a handful of times. The rearrangement links TRBV9 to TRBJ2-7, with TRBD1 matching over 9 bases. Trimming cost V 5 bases and J 3 bases; bases outside gene matches: 6. Germline V gives CDR1 SGDLS, CDR2 YYNGEE. This CDR3 is 14 amino acids long. The CDR3: CASSGTGPVYEQYF. CDR3 bases: TGTGCCAGCAGTGGGACAGGGCCTGTCTACGAGCAGTACTTC.

This clonotype appeared many times. The chain is built from TRBV20-1 and TRBJ2-5; TRBD2 aligns across 9 bases. The CDR3 covers 18 residues. Per germline, CDR1 DFQATT and CDR2 SNEGSKA (reference sequence). V was pared by 2 bases and J by 2 bases, with 15 bases of the junction left unmatched. CDR3 region: CSARPQLGASGTQETQYF. As DNA, the CDR3 is TGCAGTGCTAGACCCCAACTTGGGGCTAGCGGGACACAAGAGACCCAGTACTTC.

This chain uses TRBV5-1 with TRBJ2-3; 9 bases align to TRBD1. The ends lost 3 bases at V and 3 bases at J; junction bases unmatched: 5. The CDR3 runs to 15 residues. Germline-derived CDR1 and CDR2 are SGHRS and YFSETQ. This CDR3 is CASSSGTGLTDTQYF. CDR3 coding DNA: TGCGCCAGCAGCTCGGGGACAGGGCTAACAGATACGCAGTATTTT.

This clonotype was seen only a few times. The V and J genes are TRBV9 and TRBJ2-1, with D perhaps TRBD2 (6 bases). Germline CDR1 SGDLS, CDR2 YYNGEE. Trimming took off 3 bases at V and 8 bases at J, with 15 bases between the two ends. This CDR3 region has 14 residues. CDR3 in DNA: TGTGCCAGCAGCGCCGGACTAATACACGATGAGCAGTTCTTC. This encodes CASSAGLIHDEQFF.

This clonotype has just a few counts. CDR3 bases: TGTGCCACCAGCAGAGGAGGGGCATTAGAGACCCAGTACTTC. It specifies CATSRGGALETQYF. This rearrangement joins TRBV15 to TRBJ2-5, with D possibly called TRBD1 or TRBD2 (5 bases each). CDR1 and CDR2 (germline): LNHNV, YYDKDF (reference sequence). This CDR3 has 14 amino acids. V lost 1 base, J lost 4 bases, and 10 bases lay in between.

This clonotype was picked up many times. V and J are TRBV6-5 and TRBJ2-7; D is undetermined. CDR3 length: 18 residues. CDR1 and CDR2 (germline): MNHEY, SVGAGI. Trimming pared 2 bases from V and 2 bases from J, leaving 22 bases between. The CDR3 is CASSYPTTLGSGAYEQYF. The CDR3 nucleotides read TGTGCCAGCAGTTACCCCACTACCTTGGGCTCTGGGGCCTACGAGCAGTACTTC.

The V gene is TRBV18, the J gene TRBJ2-5; D perhaps matches TRBD2 (6 bases). This CDR3 is built from 17 residues. Trimming cost V 0 bases and J 2 bases, with 16 bases left between them. CDR1 KGHSH and CDR2 LQKENI come from the germline V gene. The CDR3 DNA reads as TGTGCCAGCTCACCACCGTTAAGGGGAGGCCTACAAGAGACCCAGTACTTC. Amino acid sequence: CASSPPLRGGLQETQYF. Combining the CDR3 with reference TRBV18 and TRBJ2-5 gives the whole variable domain NAGVMQNPRHLVRRRGQEARLRCSPMKGHSHVYWYRQLPEEGLKFMVYLQKENIIDESGMPKERFSAEFPKEGPSILRIQQVVRGDSAAYFCASSPPLRGGLQETQYFGPGTRLLVL.

V gene TRBV7-9 combines with J gene TRBJ2-7; D is undetermined. CDR3 length: 16 residues. V gave up 4 bases and J gave up 3 bases, with 19 bases separating them. The germline CDR1 and CDR2 sequences are SEHNR and FQNEAQ (reference sequence). CDR3 bases: TGTGCCAGCAGCTCCATAGTTGGCCGTCGGGTCTACGAGCAGTACTTC. Its translation is CASSSIVGRRVYEQYF.